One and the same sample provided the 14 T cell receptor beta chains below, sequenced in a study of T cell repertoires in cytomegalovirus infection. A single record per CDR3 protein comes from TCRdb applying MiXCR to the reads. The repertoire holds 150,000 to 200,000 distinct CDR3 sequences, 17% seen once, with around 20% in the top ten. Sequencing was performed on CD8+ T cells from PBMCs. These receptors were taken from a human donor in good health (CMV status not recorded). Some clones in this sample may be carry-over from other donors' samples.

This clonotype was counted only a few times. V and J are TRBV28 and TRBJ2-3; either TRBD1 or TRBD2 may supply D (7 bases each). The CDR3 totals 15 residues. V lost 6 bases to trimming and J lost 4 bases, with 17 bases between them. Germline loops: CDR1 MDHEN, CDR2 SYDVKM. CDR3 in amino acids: CASSRSQGRADTQYF. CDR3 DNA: TGTGCCAGCAGCCGATCACAGGGGAGGGCAGATACGCAGTATTTT.

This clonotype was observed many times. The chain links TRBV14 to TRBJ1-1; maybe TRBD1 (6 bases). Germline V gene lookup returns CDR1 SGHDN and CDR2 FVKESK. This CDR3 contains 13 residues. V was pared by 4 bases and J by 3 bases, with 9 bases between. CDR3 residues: CASSPQGYTEAFF. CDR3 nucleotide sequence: TGTGCCAGCAGCCCACAGGGATACACTGAAGCTTTCTTT.

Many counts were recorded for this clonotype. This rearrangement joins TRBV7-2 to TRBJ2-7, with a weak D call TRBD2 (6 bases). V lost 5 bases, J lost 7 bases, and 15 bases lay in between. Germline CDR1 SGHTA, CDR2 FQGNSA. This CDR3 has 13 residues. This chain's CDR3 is CASSPGDSLEQYF. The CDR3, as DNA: TGTGCCAGCAGCCCCGGGGACTCCTTGGAGCAGTACTTC.

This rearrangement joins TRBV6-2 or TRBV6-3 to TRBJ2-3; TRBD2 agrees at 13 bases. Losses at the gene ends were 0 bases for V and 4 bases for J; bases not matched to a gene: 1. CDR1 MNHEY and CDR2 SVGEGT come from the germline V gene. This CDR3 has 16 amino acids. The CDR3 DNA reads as TGTGCCAGCAGTTACTCGACTAGCGGGAGGTCAGATACGCAGTATTTT. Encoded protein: CASSYSTSGRSDTQYF.

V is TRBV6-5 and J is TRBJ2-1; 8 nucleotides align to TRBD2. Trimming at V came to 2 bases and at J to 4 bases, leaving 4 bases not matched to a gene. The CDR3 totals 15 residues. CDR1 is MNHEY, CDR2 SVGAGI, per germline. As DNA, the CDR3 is TGTGCCAGCAGTTACAGTAGCGGGAAGTACAATGAGCAGTTCTTC. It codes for CASSYSSGKYNEQFF.

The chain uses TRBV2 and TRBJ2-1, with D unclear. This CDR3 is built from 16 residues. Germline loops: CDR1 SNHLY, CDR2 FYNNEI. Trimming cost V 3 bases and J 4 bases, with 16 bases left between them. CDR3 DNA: TGTGCCAGCAGTGATCTAGGTCTCCAGATTTACAATGAGCAGTTCTTC. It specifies CASSDLGLQIYNEQFF.

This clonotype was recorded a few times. The CDR3 sequence is CSVEDLGNYGYTF. The CDR3 region has the DNA TGCAGCGTTGAAGATCTCGGGAACTATGGCTACACCTTC. The chain uses TRBV29-1 and TRBJ1-2; D remains ambiguous. The length of the CDR3 is 13 residues. V shed 0 bases and J shed 2 bases, with 7 bases lying between them. Looked up from germline, CDR1 is SQVTM and CDR2 is ANQGSEA.

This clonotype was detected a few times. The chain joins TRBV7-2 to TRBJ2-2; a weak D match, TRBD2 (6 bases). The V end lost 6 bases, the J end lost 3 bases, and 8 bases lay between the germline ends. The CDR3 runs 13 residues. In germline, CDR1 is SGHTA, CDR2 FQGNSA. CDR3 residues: CASSAGYTGELFF. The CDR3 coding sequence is TGTGCCAGCAGTGCGGGGTACACCGGGGAGCTGTTTTTT.

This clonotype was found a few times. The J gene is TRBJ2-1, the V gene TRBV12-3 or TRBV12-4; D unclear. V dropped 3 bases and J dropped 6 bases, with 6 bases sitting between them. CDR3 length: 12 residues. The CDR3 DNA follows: TGTGCCAGCAGTTTTCTTCTCAATGAGCAGTTCTTC. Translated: CASSFLLNEQFF.

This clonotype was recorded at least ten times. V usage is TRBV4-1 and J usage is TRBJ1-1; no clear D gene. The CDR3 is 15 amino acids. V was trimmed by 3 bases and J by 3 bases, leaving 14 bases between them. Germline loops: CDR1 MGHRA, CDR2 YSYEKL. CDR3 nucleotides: TGCGCCAGCAGCCAGGGTAACGAGGATCACACTGAAGCTTTCTTT. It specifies CASSQGNEDHTEAFF.

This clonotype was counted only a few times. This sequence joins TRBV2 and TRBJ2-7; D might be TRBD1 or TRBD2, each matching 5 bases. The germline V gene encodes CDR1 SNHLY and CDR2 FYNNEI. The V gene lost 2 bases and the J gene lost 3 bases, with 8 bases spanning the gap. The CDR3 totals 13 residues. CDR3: CASSEWDRYEQYF. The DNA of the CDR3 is TGTGCCAGCAGTGAATGGGACCGCTACGAGCAGTACTTC. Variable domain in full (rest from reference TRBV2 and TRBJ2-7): EPEVTQTPSHQVTQMGQEVILRCVPISNHLYFYWYRQILGQKVEFLVSFYNNEISEKSEIFDDQFSVERPDGSNFTLKIRSTKLEDSAMYFCASSEWDRYEQYFGPGTRLTVT.

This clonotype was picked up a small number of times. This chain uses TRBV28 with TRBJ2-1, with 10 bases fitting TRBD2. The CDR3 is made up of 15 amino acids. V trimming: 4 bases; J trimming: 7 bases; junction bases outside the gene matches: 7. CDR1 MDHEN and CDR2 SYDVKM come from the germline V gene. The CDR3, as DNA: TGTGCCAGCAGTTCGCCGGGACTAGCGAGGAATGAGCAGTTCTTC. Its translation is CASSSPGLARNEQFF.

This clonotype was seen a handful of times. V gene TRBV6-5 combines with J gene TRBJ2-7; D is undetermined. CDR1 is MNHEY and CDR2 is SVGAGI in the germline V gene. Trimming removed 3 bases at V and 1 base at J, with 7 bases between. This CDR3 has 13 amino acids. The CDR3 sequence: CASSYRQSYEQYF. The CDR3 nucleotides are TGTGCCAGCAGTTATCGGCAGTCCTACGAGCAGTACTTC.

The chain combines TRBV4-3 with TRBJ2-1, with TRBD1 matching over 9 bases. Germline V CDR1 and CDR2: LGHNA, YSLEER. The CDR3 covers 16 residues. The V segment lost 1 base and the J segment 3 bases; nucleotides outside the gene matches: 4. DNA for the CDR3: TGCGCCAGCAGCCAAGGATGGGACAGGGTCTACAATGAGCAGTTCTTC. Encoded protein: CASSQGWDRVYNEQFF.